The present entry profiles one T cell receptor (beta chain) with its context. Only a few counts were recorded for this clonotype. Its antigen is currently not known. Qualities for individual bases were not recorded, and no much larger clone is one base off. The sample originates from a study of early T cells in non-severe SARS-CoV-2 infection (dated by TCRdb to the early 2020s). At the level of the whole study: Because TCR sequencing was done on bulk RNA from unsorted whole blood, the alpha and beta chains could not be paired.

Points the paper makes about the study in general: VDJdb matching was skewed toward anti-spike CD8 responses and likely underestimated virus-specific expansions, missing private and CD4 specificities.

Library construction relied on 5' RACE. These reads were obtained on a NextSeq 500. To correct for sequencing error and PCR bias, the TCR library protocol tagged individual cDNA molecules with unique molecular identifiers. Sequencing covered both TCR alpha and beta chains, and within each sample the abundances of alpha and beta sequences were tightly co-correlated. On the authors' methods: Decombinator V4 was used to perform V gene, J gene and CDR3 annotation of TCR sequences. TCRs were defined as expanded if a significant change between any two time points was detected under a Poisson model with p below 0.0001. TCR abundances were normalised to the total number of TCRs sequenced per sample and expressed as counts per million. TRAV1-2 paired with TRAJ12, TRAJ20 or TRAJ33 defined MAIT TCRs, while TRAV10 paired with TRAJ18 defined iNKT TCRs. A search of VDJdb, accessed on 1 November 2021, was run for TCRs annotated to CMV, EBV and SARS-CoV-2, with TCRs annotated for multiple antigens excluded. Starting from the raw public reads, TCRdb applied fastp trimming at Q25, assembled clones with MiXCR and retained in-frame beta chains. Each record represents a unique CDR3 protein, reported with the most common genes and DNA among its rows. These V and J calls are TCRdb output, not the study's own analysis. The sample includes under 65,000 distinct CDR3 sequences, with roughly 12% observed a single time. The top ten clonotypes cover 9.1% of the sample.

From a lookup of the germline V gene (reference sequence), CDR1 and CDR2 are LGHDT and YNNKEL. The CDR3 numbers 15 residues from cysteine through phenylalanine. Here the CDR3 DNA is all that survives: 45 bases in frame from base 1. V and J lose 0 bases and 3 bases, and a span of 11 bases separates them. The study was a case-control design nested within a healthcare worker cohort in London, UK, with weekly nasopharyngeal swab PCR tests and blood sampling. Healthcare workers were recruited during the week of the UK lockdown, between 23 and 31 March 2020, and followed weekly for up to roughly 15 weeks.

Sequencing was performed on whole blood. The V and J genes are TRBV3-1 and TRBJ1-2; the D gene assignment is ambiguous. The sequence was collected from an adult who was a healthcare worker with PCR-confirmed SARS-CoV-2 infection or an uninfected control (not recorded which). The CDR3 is CASSQDIPGYYGYTF. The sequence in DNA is TGTGCCAGCAGCCAAGATATCCCGGGGTACTATGGCTACACCTTC.